Presented here are 18 T cell receptor beta chains from one specimen sequenced in a study of metastatic and nonmetastatic thyroid tumors. TCRdb re-analyzed the PCR reads using MiXCR. Among tens of thousands of clones, around 19% were seen once, and the ten largest hold roughly 2.7%. None of the patients had undergone any treatment ahead of thyroid surgery. The sample taken for sequencing was adjacent normal tissue. Every receptor here comes from a male donor with papillary thyroid cancer or a benign thyroid nodule (not recorded which). Some clones in this sample may be carry-over from other donors' samples.

V is TRBV19 and J is TRBJ2-2, with a weak D call TRBD2 (5 bases). V was trimmed by 5 bases and J by 7 bases, leaving 14 bases between them. Germline V lookup: CDR1 LNHDA, CDR2 SQIVND (reference sequence). There are 14 residues in the CDR3. The CDR3: CASSPGGGHGELFF. Here the CDR3 DNA reads TGTGCCAGTAGTCCCGGCGGAGGTCACGGGGAGCTGTTTTTT.

This clone is categorized as medium-sized. This chain connects TRBV24-1 to TRBJ2-1, with 13 bases that match TRBD2. This CDR3 is 15 amino acids long. The ends lost 5 bases at V and 7 bases at J; junction bases unmatched: 4. CDR1 and CDR2 (germline): KGHDR, SFDVKD. CDR3 bases: TGTGCCACCAGTGCTGGGACTAGCGGGACTAATGAGCAGTTCTTC. It is translated as CATSAGTSGTNEQFF.

This clone was recorded at least ten times. The chain recombines TRBV7-9 with TRBJ1-2; D may be TRBD1 (6 bases). V dropped 3 bases and J dropped 3 bases, with 8 bases sitting between them. The CDR3 is made up of 13 amino acids. Germline V gene data show CDR1 as SEHNR and CDR2 as FQNEAQ (reference sequence). In nucleotides, the CDR3 is TGTGCCAGCAGCTTGCACAGGGACTATGGCTACACCTTC. Amino acid sequence: CASSLHRDYGYTF.

Sample share makes this clone medium-sized. The V call is TRBV28, the J call TRBJ2-1; possible D gene TRBD1, 6 bases. The CDR3 totals 13 residues. V was cut by 6 bases and J by 8 bases, with 14 bases left in between. The V gene's germline CDR1 is MDHEN and CDR2 SYDVKM. The CDR3 nucleotides are TGTGCCAGCAGGACAGAAGCAGGGGATGAGCAGTTCTTC. Translation gives CASRTEAGDEQFF. The full variable domain, in which reference TRBV28 and TRBJ2-1 provide the parts outside the CDR3, is DVKVTQSSRYLVKRTGEKVFLECVQDMDHENMFWYRQDPGLGLRLIYFSYDVKMKEKGDIPEGYSVSREKKERFSLILESASTNQTSMYLCASRTEAGDEQFFGPGTRLTVL.

This clone qualifies as medium-sized. The V and J genes are TRBV28 and TRBJ2-1; 9 bases are a match to TRBD1. Germline-derived CDR1 and CDR2 are MDHEN and SYDVKM. Trimming cost V 6 bases and J 7 bases; bases outside gene matches: 13. The CDR3 contains 16 residues. This CDR3 reads CASSQTGNRGRNEQFF. Written as DNA, the CDR3 is TGTGCCAGCAGCCAAACCGGAAACAGGGGGCGGAATGAGCAGTTCTTC.

In this sample, this clone turned up many times. The rearrangement uses TRBV4-1 and TRBJ1-4; D gene uncertain. The CDR3 totals 16 residues. V lost 0 bases, J lost 0 bases, and 8 bases lay in between. In germline, CDR1 is MGHRA, CDR2 YSYEKL. The CDR3 sequence: CASSQDVQATNEKLFF. The CDR3 region has the DNA TGCGCCAGCAGCCAAGATGTTCAGGCAACTAATGAAAAACTGTTTTTT.

This clone was counted many times. This sequence joins TRBV29-1 and TRBJ1-1; 8 positions match TRBD1. Germline lookup yields CDR1 SQVTM and CDR2 ANQGSEA. This CDR3 is built from 14 residues. The V and J ends lost 6 bases and 5 bases, in that order; junction bases with no gene match: 11. CDR3 DNA: TGCAGCGTGGCGTACAGGGGGTTGGGGACTGAAGCTTTCTTT. This codes for CSVAYRGLGTEAFF.

This clone was seen repeatedly, ten times or more. The rearrangement uses TRBV7-6 and TRBJ2-2; D tentatively reads TRBD1 or TRBD2 (5 bases each). From germline, CDR1 is SGHVS and CDR2 FNYEAQ. V was shortened by 5 bases and J by 1 base, with 14 bases between the two germline ends. The CDR3 sequence is 16 residues long. The DNA of the CDR3 is TGTGCCAGCAGCCTCCAACCGGGGCAGAACACCGGGGAGCTGTTTTTT. Its translation is CASSLQPGQNTGELFF.

This clone is medium-sized by share. The V and J genes are TRBV6-1 and TRBJ1-1; possible D gene TRBD1, 5 bases. The V end was cut by 4 bases, the J end by 1 base, with 19 bases between. Germline loops: CDR1 MNHNS, CDR2 SASEGT. The CDR3 is 17 residues long. CDR3 sequence (DNA): TGTGCCAGCAGTGGGTGGGACTCAACTCAAAGGAACACTGAAGCTTTCTTT. It yields the protein CASSGWDSTQRNTEAFF.

Many counts were recorded for this clone. V is TRBV20-1 and J is TRBJ1-6; 10 positions match TRBD1. Germline CDR1 DFQATT, CDR2 SNEGSKA (reference sequence). This CDR3 contains 15 residues. J lost 8 bases, V lost 2 bases, and 6 bases had no gene match. The CDR3 sequence is CSARSTGQGYSPLHF. The CDR3 region has the DNA TGCAGTGCTAGATCGACGGGACAGGGGTATTCACCCCTCCACTTT.

This clone appeared many times. A read error may be the cause here, since a much bigger clone is one base away. The chain couples TRBV30 to TRBJ2-7; D is unresolved. The CDR3 spans 13 residues. Trimming cost V 2 bases and J 3 bases, with 11 bases left between them. The V gene's germline CDR1 is GTSNPN and CDR2 SVGIG (reference sequence). This chain's CDR3 is CAWSPTVDYEQYF. CDR3 DNA sequence: TGTGCCTGGAGTCCGACGGTGGACTACGAGCAGTACTTC.

V gene TRBV11-3 combines with J gene TRBJ2-3; no clear D gene. The germline CDR1 and CDR2 sequences are SGHNT and YENEEA. Trimming removed 6 bases from V and 6 bases from J, with 4 bases in between. This CDR3 has 10 residues. The CDR3 loop is CASSLDTQYF. Written as DNA, the CDR3 is TGTGCCAGCAGTTTGGATACGCAGTATTTT.

The sample holds many counts of this clone. This sequence joins TRBV4-1 and TRBJ2-1; D may be TRBD2 (7 bases). The germline V gene encodes CDR1 MGHRA and CDR2 YSYEKL. The CDR3 totals 17 residues. With 4 bases removed from V and 7 bases from J, the gap between germline ends came to 23 bases. The CDR3 spells CASSPPGGPFGSNEQFF. The DNA for the CDR3 is TGCGCCAGCAGCCCACCCGGGGGGCCCTTTGGGTCAAATGAGCAGTTCTTC.

This clone has a count of ten or more. The chain combines TRBV7-9 with TRBJ2-1; D is perhaps TRBD2 (6 bases). V was pared by 4 bases and J by 15 bases, with 13 bases between. This CDR3 has 11 amino acids. CDR1 and CDR2 (germline): SEHNR, FQNEAQ (reference sequence). The CDR3 loop is CASSSSSETFF. CDR3 nucleotide sequence: TGTGCCAGCAGCTCTTCTAGCGAGACGTTCTTC.

This clone was observed many times. The rearrangement links TRBV7-8 to TRBJ1-1, with 10 bases that match TRBD1. Germline lookup yields CDR1 SGHVS and CDR2 FQNEAQ. There are 17 residues in the CDR3. J lost 5 bases, V lost 5 bases, and 14 bases had no gene match. The CDR3 loop is CASSKSRDRGRTTEAFF. CDR3 sequence (DNA): TGTGCCAGCAGCAAGTCCCGGGACAGGGGCCGAACGACTGAAGCTTTCTTT.

This clone was found a few times. A much larger clonotype is one base distant, so this may be a read error. The V and J genes are TRBV10-2 and TRBJ2-1, with a tentative D call TRBD2 (5 bases). Germline CDR1 and CDR2: WSHSY and SAAADI. The CDR3 is 15 amino acids. Trimming took off 7 bases at V and 1 base at J, with 14 bases between the two ends. The CDR3 spells CASIRTGGSYNEQFF. The CDR3, as DNA: TGCGCCAGCATAAGGACTGGCGGTTCCTACAATGAGCAGTTCTTC.

In the case of this clone: Its ends do not fully match the called genes, so a read error is possible. This chain connects TRBV20-1 to TRBJ2-2; TRBD2 matches at 9 bases. CDR1 and CDR2 (germline): DFQATT, SNEGSKA (reference sequence). This CDR3 contains 14 residues. CDR3 sequence (DNA): TGCAGTGCTGAGACTAGCGGATGCACCGGGGATCTGTTTTTT. Translated: CSAETSGCTGDLFF.

This clone showed up many times. The chain uses TRBV7-6 and TRBJ2-3; TRBD1 might be the D (5 bases). V was trimmed by 5 bases and J by 6 bases, leaving 18 bases between them. The CDR3 is 15 amino acids. Per germline, CDR1 SGHVS and CDR2 FNYEAQ. CDR3 DNA sequence: TGTGCCAGCAGCCTGACAGTCCCGGTGTCGGATACGCAGTATTTT. Its protein is CASSLTVPVSDTQYF.